This T cell receptor beta chain was captured by sequencing in a study of response to subunit inactivated influenza vaccine. This CDR3 comprises 14 residues. V was pared by 6 bases and J by 5 bases, with 8 bases of the junction left unmatched. The germline V gene encodes CDR1 DFQATT and CDR2 SNEGSKA (reference sequence). Via MiXCR, TCRdb re-called the RT-PCR reads, giving one row per CDR3 protein. The sample records almost 250,000 distinct CDR3 sequences, more than 10% being singletons. This clonotype was found a few times. Its antigen remains unknown. Study outcomes and limitations: The authors suggested that few new T cells are recruited per seasonal influenza vaccination.

The material sequenced was non-naive T cells sorted from PBMCs, taken 14 to 15 days before vaccination. The chain uses TRBV20-1 and TRBJ2-1; 9 bases fit TRBD2. The sequence came from a man aged 50 to 60 who received an inactivated influenza vaccine. CDR3 protein: CSAQRAGGNNEQFF. The CDR3 DNA reads as TGCAGTGCCCAGCGAGCGGGAGGTAACAATGAGCAGTTCTTC.